Below, 27 T cell receptor beta chains from the same sample are listed, as sequenced in a study of T cell repertoires in cytomegalovirus infection. TCRdb reanalysed the reads using MiXCR and keeps one entry per CDR3 protein. Of some 920,000 distinct CDR3 sequences listed, around a third are singletons. These receptors have no identified antigens. Source: cultured CD8+ T cells from PBMCs, taken from culture after CMV antigen stimulation. The receptor source for this set is a human donor in good health (CMV status not recorded). Some clones in this sample may be carry-over from other donors' samples.

V usage is TRBV29-1 and J usage is TRBJ1-2, with a tentative D call TRBD1 (6 bases). V was shortened by 1 base and J by 6 bases, with 21 bases between the two germline ends. CDR1 SQVTM and CDR2 ANQGSEA come from the germline V gene. This CDR3 has 16 residues. CDR3 residues: CSVEGSPGQRRDGYTF. In DNA, the CDR3 is TGCAGCGTTGAAGGTTCCCCTGGACAGCGGCGGGATGGCTACACCTTC. The whole variable domain, filled in from reference TRBV29-1 and TRBJ1-2, reads SAVISQKPSRDICQRGTSLTIQCQVDSQVTMMFWYRQQPGQSLTLIATANQGSEATYESGFVIDKFPISRPNLTFSTLTVSNMSPEDSSIYLCSVEGSPGQRRDGYTFGSGTRLTVV.

The CDR3 sequence is CASSRRGADWETQYF. The CDR3 coding sequence is TGTGCCAGCAGCCGGAGGGGGGCGGATTGGGAGACCCAGTACTTC. The chain combines TRBV5-4 with TRBJ2-5; the D gene could be TRBD1 or TRBD2 (6 bases each). The CDR3 consists of 15 residues. The germline gives CDR1 SGHNT, CDR2 YYREEE (reference sequence). V lost 4 bases, J lost 5 bases, and 18 bases lay in between.

This clonotype has only a few counts. This chain joins TRBV12-3 or TRBV12-4 and TRBJ1-1; D ambiguous. There are 14 residues in the CDR3. V was clipped by 7 bases and J by 2 bases, with 14 bases between them. The CDR3 DNA is TGTGCCAGCACCGCGACGGATATTAACACTGAAGCTTTCTTT. It specifies CASTATDINTEAFF.

This clonotype was detected a few times. The chain couples TRBV7-9 to TRBJ2-3; the D is unclear. The CDR3 loop spans 12 amino acids. CDR1 and CDR2 from the germline V gene are SEHNR and FQNEAQ (reference sequence). The CDR3 DNA is TGTGCGGGCTACCTCGTGGAAGATACGCAGTATTTT. This translates into CAGYLVEDTQYF.

This clonotype was picked up a small number of times. Here the CDR3 reads CASSHPGQGTSTDTQYF. In DNA, the CDR3 is TGCGCCAGCAGCCACCCCGGACAGGGAACTAGCACAGATACGCAGTATTTT. This chain links TRBV4-1 with TRBJ2-3, with 8 bases that match TRBD1. The J segment lost 0 bases and the V segment lost 3 bases, leaving 8 bases of the junction unmatched. This CDR3 is 17 amino acids long. The germline gives CDR1 MGHRA, CDR2 YSYEKL.

The V gene is TRBV15, the J gene TRBJ1-2, with 7 bases that match TRBD1. After removal of 3 bases from V and 3 bases from J, the junction contained 13 bases not matched to a gene. The CDR3 has 17 amino acids. The germline gives CDR1 LNHNV, CDR2 YYDKDF (reference sequence). The CDR3 nucleotides read TGTGCCACCAGCAGGCCGGGACAGAGGGAAGGGGACTATGGCTACACCTTC. Protein product: CATSRPGQREGDYGYTF.

Concerning this clonotype: One end of the junction varies from germline; a read error may be responsible. This chain joins TRBV6-6 and TRBJ2-1; no firm D call. This CDR3 contains 14 residues. Germline CDR1 MNHNY, CDR2 SVGAGI (reference sequence). CDR3 amino acids: CVSIKLFSYNEQFF. Here the CDR3 DNA reads TGTGTCAGCATAAAGCTTTTCTCCTACAATGAGCAGTTCTTC.

This clonotype appeared a few times. V is TRBV27 and J is TRBJ1-2; 7 bases are a match to TRBD1. The length of the CDR3 is 16 residues. Germline CDR1 and CDR2: MNHEY and SMNVEV (reference sequence). V was clipped by 4 bases and J by 3 bases; unmatched bases: 11. The CDR3: CASSWSTGDRDYGYTF. The CDR3 nucleotides are TGTGCCAGCAGTTGGTCCACAGGGGATCGGGACTATGGCTACACCTTC.

J is TRBJ1-2 and V is TRBV7-8, with 8 bases aligning to TRBD1. CDR3 length: 14 amino acids. Germline assignment: CDR1 SGHVS and CDR2 FQNEAQ. V lost 3 bases to trimming and J lost 9 bases; unmatched junction nucleotides: 9. The DNA for the CDR3 is TGTGCCAGCAGCTTCGGGACAGGTGGTTCTAGCTACACCTTC. Amino acids: CASSFGTGGSSYTF.

This clonotype was observed at least ten times. The chain couples TRBV7-9 to TRBJ2-7, with TRBD1 identical over 7 bases. The CDR3 has 16 residues. Per germline, CDR1 SEHNR and CDR2 FQNEAQ (reference sequence). The J segment lost 2 bases and the V segment lost 5 bases, leaving 12 bases of the junction unmatched. CDR3 sequence reads: CASSQSRQGPPYEQYV. The CDR3, as DNA: TGTGCCAGCAGCCAAAGCCGACAGGGCCCTCCCTACGAGCAGTACGTC.

The V call is TRBV6-1, the J call TRBJ2-7; D is uncertain. CDR3 length: 14 residues. Germline CDR1 is MNHNS and CDR2 is SASEGT. V shed 6 bases and J shed 0 bases, with 12 bases lying between them. The CDR3 loop is CASRSNVPSYEQYF. CDR3 sequence (DNA): TGTGCCAGCAGGTCCAACGTCCCCTCCTACGAGCAGTACTTC.

The chain employs TRBV20-1 and TRBJ2-5, with a tentative D call TRBD2 (6 bases). The CDR3 totals 13 residues. Germline CDR1 DFQATT, CDR2 SNEGSKA (reference sequence). V was cut by 0 bases and J by 4 bases, with 9 bases left in between. The CDR3 nucleotides read TGCAGTGCTAGAGATTGGAGGGCAGAGACCCAGTACTTC. Translation: CSARDWRAETQYF.

The chain uses TRBV13 and TRBJ1-2; 7 nucleotides match TRBD1. The CDR3 extends over 15 amino acids. Germline V gene sequence: CDR1 PRHDT, CDR2 FYEKMQ (reference sequence). The V segment lost 5 bases and the J segment 2 bases; nucleotides outside the gene matches: 8. DNA for the CDR3: TGTGCCAGCAGCCCGGGAAGGGGGCTGAACTATGGCTACACCTTC. It specifies CASSPGRGLNYGYTF. The entire variable domain, with the rest obtained from reference TRBV13 and TRBJ1-2, is as follows: AAGVIQSPRHLIKEKRETATLKCYPIPRHDTVYWYQQGPGQDPQFLISFYEKMQSDKGSIPDRFSAQQFSDYHSELNMSSLELGDSALYFCASSPGRGLNYGYTFGSGTRLTVV.

The rearrangement uses TRBV7-8 and TRBJ2-7; tentative D call: TRBD2 (5 bases). The CDR3 runs to 12 residues. V lost 6 bases, J lost 7 bases, and 13 bases lay in between. Germline V gene data show CDR1 as SGHVS and CDR2 as FQNEAQ. The CDR3 reads CASRPPGEEQYF. The CDR3 nucleotides read TGTGCCAGCAGACCCCCCGGGGAAGAGCAGTACTTC.

This clonotype appeared many times. V usage is TRBV7-2 and J usage is TRBJ1-1; D unresolved. The CDR3 has 14 residues. The germline V and J ends were trimmed by 5 bases and 0 bases, with 10 bases remaining between them. Germline V gene lookup returns CDR1 SGHTA and CDR2 FQGNSA. CDR3 protein: CASSPSAMNTEAFF. DNA for the CDR3: TGTGCCAGCAGCCCGTCCGCCATGAACACTGAAGCTTTCTTT.

As for this clonotype: This may stem from a read error, because a much larger clone lies one nucleotide away. The chain is built from TRBV7-2 and TRBJ2-7; D might be TRBD2 (6 bases). The CDR3 runs to 13 residues. Trimming shortened V by 3 bases and J by 3 bases, and 9 bases separated the two germline ends. CDR1 is SGHTA and CDR2 is FQGNSA in the germline V gene. The CDR3 coding sequence is TGTGCCAGCAGCTTGCGGGGTATCTACGAGCAGTACGTC. Its translation is CASSLRGIYEQYV.

About this clonotype itself: One end of the junction fails to match germline, which may point to a read error. The rearrangement joins TRBV5-1 to TRBJ1-5; D gene unclear. From germline, CDR1 is SGHRS and CDR2 YFSETQ. The CDR3 runs 13 residues. In DNA, the CDR3 is TGCGCCAGCAGCTTGGAAGAGAATCAGCCCCGGCATTTT. This codes for CASSLEENQPRHF.

This clonotype was detected a few times. The V gene is TRBV12-3 or TRBV12-4, the J gene TRBJ2-7; D not certain. CDR3 length: 13 amino acids. Trimming cost V 2 bases and J 3 bases, with 8 bases left between them. The CDR3 sequence: CASSLNWGYEQYV. CDR3 bases: TGTGCCAGCAGTTTAAATTGGGGCTACGAGCAGTACGTC.

In its sample, this clonotype was seen a few times. A much larger clone differs by one base, so this may be a read error. The chain employs TRBV7-9 and TRBJ2-7; D gene unclear. Germline-derived CDR1 and CDR2 are SEHNR and FQNEAQ (reference sequence). This CDR3 is built from 12 residues. Trimming removed 2 bases at V and 2 bases at J, with 4 bases between. CDR3 DNA: TGTGCCAGCAGCTTACCTACCTACGAGCAGTACTTC. Translating it yields CASSLPTYEQYF.

This clonotype was counted a few times. The chain uses TRBV7-9 and TRBJ1-1, with D unresolved. Trimming cost V 5 bases and J 5 bases, with 9 bases left between them. The CDR3 loop spans 12 amino acids. Per the germline V gene, CDR1 is SEHNR and CDR2 is FQNEAQ (reference sequence). The CDR3 here is CASSITETEAFF. In nucleotides, the CDR3 is TGTGCCAGCAGCATCACGGAGACTGAAGCTTTCTTT. The whole variable domain, filled in from reference TRBV7-9 and TRBJ1-1, reads DTGVSQNPRHKITKRGQNVTFRCDPISEHNRLYWYRQTLGQGPEFLTYFQNEAQLEKSRLLSDRFSAERPKGSFSTLEIQRTEQGDSAMYLCASSITETEAFFGQGTRLTVV.

This clonotype was recorded only once. V is TRBV2 and J is TRBJ2-2, with D possibly matching TRBD1 (6 bases). The ends were cut back, 4 bases at V and 1 base at J, with 13 bases in the middle. Germline lookup yields CDR1 SNHLY and CDR2 FYNNEI. The CDR3 has 16 amino acids. The CDR3 protein is CASSAGPGQNTGELFF. The CDR3 DNA reads as TGTGCCAGCAGTGCAGGACCGGGACAGAACACCGGGGAGCTGTTTTTT.

This clonotype was detected only a few times. This rearrangement joins TRBV7-9 to TRBJ2-7, with D possibly matching TRBD1 (7 bases). There are 15 residues in the CDR3. The germline V gene has CDR1 SEHNR and CDR2 FQNEAQ (reference sequence). Trimming left V 0 bases short and J 6 bases short, with 15 bases between. DNA of the CDR3: TGTGCCAGCAGCTTAGCGCGCAGGGGGGAGATCGAGCAGTACTTC. Its protein is CASSLARRGEIEQYF.

In its sample, this clonotype was seen a few times. Germline is not matched at one junction end, which may reflect a read error. The V gene is TRBV6-6, the J gene TRBJ2-5; 8 positions match TRBD1. CDR3 size: 16 residues. Germline V gene lookup returns CDR1 MNHNY and CDR2 SVGAGI (reference sequence). The DNA for the CDR3 is TGTGCCAGCAGTAACTCGGACAGGGTACGGGTAGAGACCCAGTACTTC. Protein: CASSNSDRVRVETQYF.

V and J are TRBV7-6 and TRBJ2-3; 7 nucleotides agree with TRBD2. V shed 2 bases, J shed 5 bases, and the junction held 16 bases outside the gene matches. Germline CDR1 is SGHVS and CDR2 is FNYEAQ. The CDR3 runs to 18 residues. CDR3 loop: CASSLKGYAGDRGDTQYF. As DNA, the CDR3 is TGTGCCAGCAGCTTAAAGGGCTACGCGGGGGACCGGGGAGATACGCAGTATTTT.

The chain joins TRBV7-6 to TRBJ2-1; D may be TRBD1 (6 bases). Germline lookup yields CDR1 SGHVS and CDR2 FNYEAQ. V lost 1 base and J 8 bases, leaving 24 bases between the germline ends. This CDR3 has 18 residues. This CDR3 is CASSLGFSLAGVAYEQFF. In DNA, the CDR3 is TGTGCCAGCAGCTTAGGGTTCAGTCTGGCAGGGGTTGCCTATGAGCAGTTCTTC.

This chain joins TRBV12-3 or TRBV12-4 and TRBJ2-1; no firm D call. With 3 bases removed from V and 1 base from J, the gap between germline ends came to 13 bases. The CDR3 runs 16 residues. This chain's CDR3 is CASSFYLSDSYNEQFF. CDR3 DNA sequence: TGTGCCAGCAGTTTTTATTTGTCGGATTCCTACAATGAGCAGTTCTTC.

This clonotype was counted only a few times. This chain connects TRBV7-9 to TRBJ2-5; 9 nucleotides match TRBD2. The CDR3 runs to 16 residues. From germline, CDR1 is SEHNR and CDR2 FQNEAQ (reference sequence). J lost 1 base, V lost 5 bases, and 8 bases had no gene match. CDR3 region: CASSPRTSAFQETQYF. CDR3 DNA: TGTGCCAGCAGCCCAAGGACTAGCGCCTTCCAAGAGACCCAGTACTTC.